This T cell receptor beta chain emerged from a study of PD-1 blockade in classical Hodgkin lymphoma. Time point meaning: cycle 4 day 1 (C4D1), after more than 5 weeks of nivolumab. Every patient experienced relapse after autologous stem cell transplantation, and brentuximab vedotin exposure varied. Best outcomes ranged across complete response, partial response and progressive disease. The V end lost 7 bases, the J end lost 9 bases, and 13 bases lay between the germline ends. CDR1 and CDR2 from the germline V gene are MDHEN and SYDVKM. The CDR3 is 12 amino acids. Here immunoSEQ multiplex PCR was the method, and the copy in TCRdb shows in-frame clones only, minus some. The sample has about 96,000 clones, roughly 91% seen once; the top ten hold 2%.

The sample here was peripheral blood mononuclear cells (PBMCs), taken before the fourth cycle of nivolumab. The receptor was isolated from a human donor with classical Hodgkin lymphoma. The rearrangement uses TRBV28 and TRBJ2-1; D perhaps matches TRBD1 (6 bases). CDR3: CASTLRGGEQFF. The CDR3 DNA reads as TGTGCCAGCACCCTCAGGGGCGGTGAGCAGTTCTTC.